These 16 T cell receptor beta chains came from one sample sequenced in a study of blood T cell repertoires in COVID-19. Clones were sequenced by immunoSEQ multiplex PCR, and TCRdb holds only the in-frame ones, with some missing. The sample consists of roughly 70,000 clones, about 86% of them appearing once. The material sequenced was peripheral blood. These receptors came from a woman aged 55-69 years with acute or convalescent COVID-19.

The gene calls are TRBV3-1 (or the pseudogene TRBV3-2) and TRBJ2-1, with 8 nucleotides matching TRBD2. CDR3 size: 15 residues. V lost 4 bases and J lost 5; bases outside the gene matches: 7. Looked up from germline, CDR1 is LGHDT and CDR2 is YNNKEL (reference sequence). The CDR3 loop is CASSLAGSGDNEQFF. CDR3 DNA sequence: TGTGCCAGCAGCCTAGCGGGGTCAGGGGACAATGAGCAGTTCTTC.

In nucleotides, the CDR3 is TGTGCCAGCAGTTACTCCGGGTACACTGAAGCTTTCTTT. It codes for CASSYSGYTEAFF. The genes are TRBV6-5 and TRBJ1-1; D unresolved. In germline, CDR1 is MNHEY, CDR2 SVGAGI. V was cut by 0 bases and J by 3 bases, with 5 bases left in between. The length of the CDR3 is 13 residues.

This chain links TRBV7-9 with TRBJ2-7, with a weak D call TRBD1 (5 bases). V was trimmed by 0 bases and J by 5 bases, leaving 14 bases between them. Germline V lookup: CDR1 SEHNR, CDR2 FQNEAQ (reference sequence). The CDR3 sequence is 15 residues long. This chain's CDR3 is CASSLAGLGRDEQYF. The CDR3 DNA sequence: TGTGCCAGCAGCTTAGCGGGGTTGGGCAGGGACGAGCAGTACTTC. The whole variable domain, filled in from reference TRBV7-9 and TRBJ2-7, reads DTGVSQNPRHKITKRGQNVTFRCDPISEHNRLYWYRQTLGQGPEFLTYFQNEAQLEKSRLLSDRFSAERPKGSFSTLEIQRTEQGDSAMYLCASSLAGLGRDEQYFGPGTRLTVT.

In this sample, this clone turned up once. The chain recombines TRBV9 with TRBJ2-7; D is possibly TRBD2 (6 bases). With 0 bases removed from V and 6 bases from J, the gap between germline ends came to 10 bases. CDR1 is SGDLS, CDR2 YYNGEE, per germline. This CDR3 is built from 13 residues. The CDR3 nucleotides read TGTGCCAGCAGCGTAGCTGGGGGGTCCGAGCAGTACTTC. This encodes CASSVAGGSEQYF.

V and J are TRBV29-1 and TRBJ2-7; perhaps TRBD1 as D (6 bases). Germline V gene lookup returns CDR1 SQVTM and CDR2 ANQGSEA. The V end lost 2 bases, the J end lost 2 bases, and 19 bases lay between the germline ends. The CDR3 consists of 16 residues. CDR3 DNA: TGCAGCGTTGAAATGTCACGGGACATGGCCGCCTACGAGCAGTACTTC. Its translation is CSVEMSRDMAAYEQYF.

The chain combines TRBV19 with TRBJ2-3; D perhaps matches TRBD1 (6 bases). This CDR3 region has 15 residues. The V end lost 4 bases, the J end lost 1 base, and 12 bases lay between the germline ends. Per germline, CDR1 LNHDA and CDR2 SQIVND (reference sequence). This CDR3 reads CASSTQGIGTDTQYF. DNA for the CDR3: TGTGCCAGTAGTACGCAGGGGATCGGCACAGATACGCAGTATTTT.

This clone was seen just once. The V and J genes are TRBV9 and TRBJ1-6; D ambiguous. This CDR3 contains 16 residues. Germline V gene sequence: CDR1 SGDLS, CDR2 YYNGEE. The V gene lost 0 bases and the J gene lost 0 bases, with 7 bases spanning the gap. CDR3 DNA: TGTGCCAGCAGCGTAGCCAGGCCCTCCTATAATTCACCCCTCCACTTT. It translates to CASSVARPSYNSPLHF.

V usage is TRBV11-3 and J usage is TRBJ2-2; tentatively, D is TRBD2 (5 bases). Germline V gene data show CDR1 as SGHNT and CDR2 as YENEEA. V was clipped by 8 bases and J by 5 bases, with 18 bases between them. This CDR3 is 15 amino acids long. The CDR3 protein is CASSAYTGSTGELFF. The CDR3 nucleotides read TGTGCCAGCTCAGCTTATACGGGGAGTACCGGGGAGCTGTTTTTT.

The chain uses TRBV5-1 and TRBJ2-2; possible D gene TRBD1, 7 bases. Germline-derived CDR1 and CDR2 are SGHRS and YFSETQ. The CDR3 length is 14 residues. V lost 4 bases, J lost 5 bases, and 12 bases lay in between. The CDR3 spells CASSAGQLTGELFF. The CDR3 region has the DNA TGCGCCAGCAGCGCGGGACAGTTAACCGGGGAGCTGTTTTTT.

The chain carries TRBV5-1 and TRBJ1-1; 8 nucleotides agree with TRBD1. CDR1 SGHRS and CDR2 YFSETQ come from the germline V gene. The CDR3 spans 14 residues. The V segment lost 2 bases and the J segment 5 bases; nucleotides outside the gene matches: 5. CDR3 nucleotide sequence: TGCGCCAGCAGCTTTTCCAGGGGGCGAACTGAAGCTTTCTTT. Residues: CASSFSRGRTEAFF.

This clone has a handful of counts. The chain employs TRBV3-1 (or the pseudogene TRBV3-2) and TRBJ2-5; 15 nucleotides line up with TRBD2. The CDR3 totals 17 residues. CDR1 is LGHDT and CDR2 is YNNKEL in the germline V gene (reference sequence). Trimming removed 3 bases from V and 5 bases from J; junction bases left unmatched: 7. The CDR3 here is CASSQGLAGGEVETQYF. The CDR3 coding sequence is TGTGCCAGCAGCCAGGGACTAGCGGGGGGTGAGGTGGAGACCCAGTACTTC.

The V call is TRBV5-4, the J call TRBJ1-2, with 7 bases matching TRBD1. CDR1 SGHNT and CDR2 YYREEE come from the germline V gene (reference sequence). Germline trimming cut 3 bases from V and 8 bases from J; bases unmatched to any gene: 13. CDR3 length: 15 amino acids. The CDR3 is CASSSLTGMGMGYTF. CDR3 DNA sequence: TGTGCCAGCAGCTCTTTGACAGGGATGGGAATGGGCTACACCTTC.

The J gene is TRBJ1-2, the V gene TRBV29-1, with D possibly being TRBD1 (6 bases). The germline V and J ends were trimmed by 3 bases and 9 bases, with 14 bases remaining between them. The CDR3 totals 12 residues. Germline CDR1 SQVTM, CDR2 ANQGSEA. For the CDR3, the DNA is TGCAGCGTTGATGGGACAAACTTTCGCTACACCTTC. As protein: CSVDGTNFRYTF.

The rearrangement uses TRBV7-9 and TRBJ1-2, with D perhaps matching TRBD1 (6 bases). Germline V gene sequence: CDR1 SEHNR, CDR2 FQNEAQ (reference sequence). Between the trimmed V and J ends, which lost 6 bases and 0 bases, there was a span of 14 bases. CDR3 length: 15 amino acids. The CDR3 DNA reads TGTGCCAGCAGTCCAGGAGGGGGGGCTAACTATGGCTACACCTTC. Translating it yields CASSPGGGANYGYTF.

The V call is TRBV5-1, the J call TRBJ1-2; D unclear. Germline CDR1 reads SGHRS; CDR2 reads YFSETQ. The CDR3 spans 13 residues. The ends were cut back, 0 bases at V and 2 bases at J, with 5 bases in the middle. The DNA of the CDR3 is TGCGCCAGCAGCTTGGGCCAGAACTATGGCTACACCTTC. Translated, it gives CASSLGQNYGYTF.

The J gene is TRBJ1-5, the V gene TRBV30; TRBD1 is a possible D gene (6 bases). The CDR3 contains 17 residues. Germline assignment: CDR1 GTSNPN and CDR2 SVGIG (reference sequence). V dropped 1 base and J dropped 0 bases, with 16 bases sitting between them. The CDR3 protein is CAWSGGGSANSNQPQHF. Written as DNA, the CDR3 is TGTGCCTGGAGTGGGGGGGGCAGCGCGAATAGCAATCAGCCCCAGCATTTT.